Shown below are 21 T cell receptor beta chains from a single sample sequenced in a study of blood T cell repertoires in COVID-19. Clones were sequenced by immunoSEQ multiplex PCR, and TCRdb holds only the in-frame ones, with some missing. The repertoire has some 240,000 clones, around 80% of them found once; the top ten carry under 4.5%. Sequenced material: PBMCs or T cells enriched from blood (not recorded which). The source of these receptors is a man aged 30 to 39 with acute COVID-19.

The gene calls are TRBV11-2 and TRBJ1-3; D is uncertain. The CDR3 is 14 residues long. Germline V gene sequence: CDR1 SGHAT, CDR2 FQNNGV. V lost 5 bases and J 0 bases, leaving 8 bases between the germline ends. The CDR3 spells CASSPQVSGNTIYF. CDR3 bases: TGTGCCAGCAGCCCTCAGGTCTCTGGAAACACCATATATTTT.

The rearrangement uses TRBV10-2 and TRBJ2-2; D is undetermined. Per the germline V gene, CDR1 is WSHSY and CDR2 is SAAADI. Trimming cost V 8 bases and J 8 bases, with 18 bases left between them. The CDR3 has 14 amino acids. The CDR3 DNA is TGCGCCAGCTTAATGGTTAGCTCTAGGGGGGAGCTGTTTTTT. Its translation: CASLMVSSRGELFF.

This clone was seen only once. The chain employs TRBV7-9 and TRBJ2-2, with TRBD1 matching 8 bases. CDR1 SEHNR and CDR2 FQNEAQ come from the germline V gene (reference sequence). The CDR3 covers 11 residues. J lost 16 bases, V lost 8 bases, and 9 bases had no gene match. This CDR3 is CASFGQDREFF. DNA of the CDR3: TGTGCCAGCTTCGGGCAGGACAGGGAGTTTTTT.

CDR3: CASSRISGTGFWYV. The CDR3 region has the DNA TGTGCCAGCAGCCGTATTTCCGGGACAGGGTTTTGGTACGTC. This chain uses TRBV7-8 with TRBJ2-7; 9 bases align to TRBD1. Germline loops: CDR1 SGHVS, CDR2 FQNEAQ. Trimming at V came to 5 bases and at J to 12 bases, leaving 14 bases not matched to a gene. The CDR3 spans 14 residues.

This CDR3 is CATSEGQVSNQPQHF. CDR3 DNA: TGTGCCACCAGTGAGGGACAGGTGAGCAATCAGCCCCAGCATTTT. The chain is built from TRBV24-1 and TRBJ1-5, with 8 nucleotides matching TRBD1. This CDR3 contains 15 residues. Germline CDR1 KGHDR, CDR2 SFDVKD. V gave up 4 bases and J gave up 1 base; unmatched junction bases: 2.

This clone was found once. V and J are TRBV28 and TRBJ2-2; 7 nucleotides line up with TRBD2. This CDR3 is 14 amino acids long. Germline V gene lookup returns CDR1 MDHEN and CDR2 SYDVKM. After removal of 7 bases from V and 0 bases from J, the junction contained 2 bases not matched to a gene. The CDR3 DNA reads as TGTGCCAGCATCCGGGGGGCGAACACCGGGGAGCTGTTTTTT. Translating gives CASIRGANTGELFF.

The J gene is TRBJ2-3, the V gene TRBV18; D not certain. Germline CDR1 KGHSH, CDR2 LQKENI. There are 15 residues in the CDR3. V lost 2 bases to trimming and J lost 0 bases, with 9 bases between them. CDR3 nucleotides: TGTGCCAGCTCACCATTTTCTACTAGCACAGATACGCAGTATTTT. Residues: CASSPFSTSTDTQYF.

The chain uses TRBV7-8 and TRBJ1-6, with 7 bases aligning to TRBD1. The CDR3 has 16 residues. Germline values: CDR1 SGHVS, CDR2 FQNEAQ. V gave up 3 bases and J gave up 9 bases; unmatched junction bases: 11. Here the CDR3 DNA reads TGTGCCAGCAGCTTGCCCCTAAACAGGGGTGGTTCACCCCTCCACTTT. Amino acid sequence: CASSLPLNRGGSPLHF.

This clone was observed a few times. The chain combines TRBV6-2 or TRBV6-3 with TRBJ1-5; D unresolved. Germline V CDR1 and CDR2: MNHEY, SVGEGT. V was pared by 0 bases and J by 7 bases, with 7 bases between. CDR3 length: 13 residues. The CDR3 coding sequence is TGTGCCAGCAGTTACTCGAGAGAACAGCCCCAGCATTTT. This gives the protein CASSYSREQPQHF.

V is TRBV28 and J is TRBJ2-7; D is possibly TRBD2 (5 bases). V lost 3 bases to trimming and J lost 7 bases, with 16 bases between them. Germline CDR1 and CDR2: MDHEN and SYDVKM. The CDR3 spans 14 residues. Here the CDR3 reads CASSFQAGTGEQYV. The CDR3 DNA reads TGTGCCAGCAGTTTTCAAGCAGGAACGGGGGAGCAGTACGTC.

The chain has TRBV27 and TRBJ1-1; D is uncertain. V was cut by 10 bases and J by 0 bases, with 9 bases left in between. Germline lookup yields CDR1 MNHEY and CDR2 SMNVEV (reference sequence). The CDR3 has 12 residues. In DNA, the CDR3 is TGTGCCACCGGGGAACTGAACACTGAAGCTTTCTTT. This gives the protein CATGELNTEAFF.

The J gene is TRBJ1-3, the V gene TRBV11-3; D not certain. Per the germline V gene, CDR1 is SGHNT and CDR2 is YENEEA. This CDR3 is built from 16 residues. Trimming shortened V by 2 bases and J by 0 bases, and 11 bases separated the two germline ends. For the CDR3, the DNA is TGTGCCAGCAGCTTACAGTTGTCCTCCTCTGGAAACACCATATATTTT. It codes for CASSLQLSSSGNTIYF.

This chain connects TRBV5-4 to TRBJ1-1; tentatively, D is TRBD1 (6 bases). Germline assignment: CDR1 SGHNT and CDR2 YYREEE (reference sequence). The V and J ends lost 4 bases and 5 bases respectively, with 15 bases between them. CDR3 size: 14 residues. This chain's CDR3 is CASSPRPGETEAFF. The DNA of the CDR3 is TGTGCCAGCAGCCCTCGGCCAGGGGAAACTGAAGCTTTCTTT.

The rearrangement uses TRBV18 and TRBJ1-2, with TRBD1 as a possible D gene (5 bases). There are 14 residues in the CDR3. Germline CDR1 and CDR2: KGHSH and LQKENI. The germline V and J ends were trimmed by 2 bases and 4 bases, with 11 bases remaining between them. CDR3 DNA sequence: TGTGCCAGCTCACCATCGGACATCCCCTATGGCTACACCTTC. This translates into CASSPSDIPYGYTF. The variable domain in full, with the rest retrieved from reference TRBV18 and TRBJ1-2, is NAGVMQNPRHLVRRRGQEARLRCSPMKGHSHVYWYRQLPEEGLKFMVYLQKENIIDESGMPKERFSAEFPKEGPSILRIQQVVRGDSAAYFCASSPSDIPYGYTFGSGTRLTVV.

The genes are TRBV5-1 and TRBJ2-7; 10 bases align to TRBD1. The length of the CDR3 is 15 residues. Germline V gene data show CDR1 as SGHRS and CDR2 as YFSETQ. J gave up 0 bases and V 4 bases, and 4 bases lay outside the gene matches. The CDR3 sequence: CASSPGTGVSYEQYV. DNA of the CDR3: TGCGCCAGCAGCCCCGGGACAGGGGTCTCCTACGAGCAGTACGTC.

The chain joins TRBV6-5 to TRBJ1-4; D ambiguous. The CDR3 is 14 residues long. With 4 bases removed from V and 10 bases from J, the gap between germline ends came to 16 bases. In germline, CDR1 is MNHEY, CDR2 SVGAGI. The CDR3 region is CASSLRRTEPKLFF. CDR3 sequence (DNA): TGTGCCAGCAGTTTACGGCGGACTGAGCCAAAACTGTTTTTT.

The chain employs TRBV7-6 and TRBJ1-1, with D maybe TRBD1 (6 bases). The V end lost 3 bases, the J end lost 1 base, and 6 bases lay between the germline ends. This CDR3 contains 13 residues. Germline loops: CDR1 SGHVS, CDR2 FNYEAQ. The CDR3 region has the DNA TGTGCCAGCAGCTTGGACAGGAACACTGAAGCTTTCTTT. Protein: CASSLDRNTEAFF.

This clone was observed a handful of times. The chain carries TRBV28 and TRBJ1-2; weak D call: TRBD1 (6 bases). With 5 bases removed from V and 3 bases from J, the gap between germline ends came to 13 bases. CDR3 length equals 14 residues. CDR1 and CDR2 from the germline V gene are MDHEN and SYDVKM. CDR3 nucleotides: TGTGCCAGCAGTAACCAGGGGCCCCACTATGGCTACACCTTC. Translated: CASSNQGPHYGYTF.

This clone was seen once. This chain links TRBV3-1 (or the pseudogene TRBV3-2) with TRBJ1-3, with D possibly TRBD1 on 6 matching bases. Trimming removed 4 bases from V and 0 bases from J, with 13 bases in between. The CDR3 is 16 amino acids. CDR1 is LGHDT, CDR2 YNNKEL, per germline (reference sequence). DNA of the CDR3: TGTGCCAGCAGCCTAGAGAGGACAGCCTCTGGAAACACCATATATTTT. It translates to CASSLERTASGNTIYF.

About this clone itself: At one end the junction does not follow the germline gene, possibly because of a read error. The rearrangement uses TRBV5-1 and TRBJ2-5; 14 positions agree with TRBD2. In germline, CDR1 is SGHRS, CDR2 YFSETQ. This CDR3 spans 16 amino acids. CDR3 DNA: TGTGCCAGCAGCTTGCCGGGACTAGCGGGAGCGGAGACCCAGTACTTC. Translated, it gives CASSLPGLAGAETQYF.

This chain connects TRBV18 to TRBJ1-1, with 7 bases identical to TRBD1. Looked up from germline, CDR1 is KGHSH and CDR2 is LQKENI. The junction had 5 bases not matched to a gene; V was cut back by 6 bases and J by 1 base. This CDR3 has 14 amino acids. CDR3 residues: CASSRDRANTEAFF. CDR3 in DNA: TGTGCCAGCTCCCGCGACAGGGCGAACACTGAAGCTTTCTTT.